Each of the 5 T cell receptor beta chains below was sequenced from the same sample in a study of long-term antiretroviral therapy in people with HIV. A v3.0 immunoSEQ assay was performed at survey level. The protocol was immunoSEQ multiplex PCR, while the TCRdb copy is restricted to in-frame clones and leaves out a portion. The table records under 25,000 clones, approximately 80% of them present only once. This specimen was unsorted PBMCs, taken 0.5 years before starting antiretroviral therapy. These receptors were obtained from a man between 18 and 35 years old with HIV.

This chain uses TRBV5-6 with TRBJ1-2, with 7 bases lining up with TRBD1. This CDR3 has 15 amino acids. Looked up from germline, CDR1 is SGHDT and CDR2 is YYEEEE. With V trimmed by 2 bases and J by 2 bases, 6 bases remained unmatched. The CDR3 is CASSLQRQGNYGYTF. In DNA form, the CDR3 reads TGTGCCAGCAGCTTACAAAGACAGGGAAACTATGGCTACACCTTC.

This clone showed up just a few times. The genes are TRBV4-1 and TRBJ1-2, with no clear D. The CDR3 contains 11 residues. CDR1 and CDR2 (germline): MGHRA, YSYEKL. Trimming took off 1 base at V and 9 bases at J, with 6 bases between the two ends. The CDR3 DNA sequence: TGCGCCAGCAGCCAAGGTGAGAGCTACACCTTC. Translated: CASSQGESYTF.

This clone was seen a few times. The J gene is TRBJ1-4, the V gene TRBV2; no reliable D call. Germline V gene data show CDR1 as SNHLY and CDR2 as FYNNEI. The CDR3 totals 16 residues. The ends were cut back, 5 bases at V and 0 bases at J, with 13 bases in the middle. CDR3 residues: CASSTGRGATNEKLFF. DNA for the CDR3: TGTGCCAGCAGTACCGGACGCGGCGCAACTAATGAAAAACTGTTTTTT.

The count of this clone is one. The chain employs TRBV19 and TRBJ2-1, with 11 bases lining up with TRBD2. Trimming cost V 8 bases and J 3 bases; bases outside gene matches: 3. This CDR3 spans 14 amino acids. Germline CDR1 is LNHDA and CDR2 is SQIVND (reference sequence). CDR3 DNA: TGTGCCAGTGCGGGACTAGCGGACTACAATGAGCAGTTCTTC. It codes for CASAGLADYNEQFF. The whole variable domain, remainder taken from reference TRBV19 and TRBJ2-1, is DGGITQSPKYLFRKEGQNVTLSCEQNLNHDAMYWYRQDPGQGLRLIYYSQIVNDFQKGDIAEGYSVSREKKESFPLTVTSAQKNPTAFYLCASAGLADYNEQFFGPGTRLTVL.

The CDR3 DNA reads TGTGCCAGTAGTATGGGGGAATCTAGGTACGAGCAGTACTTC. This codes for CASSMGESRYEQYF. This chain connects TRBV19 to TRBJ2-7; either TRBD1 or TRBD2 may supply D (5 bases each). The germline gives CDR1 LNHDA, CDR2 SQIVND (reference sequence). The germline V and J ends were trimmed by 3 bases and 4 bases, with 13 bases remaining between them. This CDR3 comprises 14 residues.